A single sample is the source of the 5 T cell receptor beta chains below, sequenced in a study of CD8 T cells in ankylosing spondylitis listed by TCRdb under 2017. Preparation of the library involved 5' RACE. The sequencing machine was an Illumina HiSeq 2500. The public reads were reanalyzed by TCRdb: fastp trimming at Q25, MiXCR alignment, in-frame beta chains only. All rows with the same CDR3 protein become a single entry with the most common DNA and genes. This sample lists 210,000 or so distinct CDR3 sequences; about a quarter were detected once. The top ten clonotypes cover 6.6% of the sample. The material sequenced was blood, either unsorted or a sorted T cell fraction (not recorded which). These receptors came from a male donor with ankylosing spondylitis or in good health (not recorded which).

The genes are TRBV4-2 and TRBJ2-4; D uncertain. V gave up 0 bases and J gave up 1 base, with 13 bases separating them. The CDR3 is 17 residues long. Germline V gives CDR1 LGHNA, CDR2 YNFKEQ. CDR3 sequence (DNA): TGTGCCAGCAGCCAAGAGGCCGGTGATGGGGCCAAAAACATTCAGTACTTC. Protein sequence: CASSQEAGDGAKNIQYF.

This clonotype has only a few counts. V and J are TRBV20-1 and TRBJ1-5; TRBD1 is a possible D gene (6 bases). CDR3 length: 12 amino acids. The germline V gene has CDR1 DFQATT and CDR2 SNEGSKA (reference sequence). V lost 6 bases to trimming and J lost 5 bases, with 11 bases between them. The CDR3 reads CSATTGYQPQHF. CDR3 sequence (DNA): TGCAGTGCAACCACAGGGTATCAGCCCCAGCATTTT.

The chain joins TRBV6-5 to TRBJ1-5, with 8 nucleotides matching TRBD1. The CDR3 spans 15 residues. Losses at the gene ends were 0 bases for V and 5 bases for J; bases not matched to a gene: 3. Germline V gives CDR1 MNHEY, CDR2 SVGAGI. The CDR3 DNA follows: TGTGCCAGCAGTTACTCTGGACAGGGCGATCAGCCCCAGCATTTT. Its protein product is CASSYSGQGDQPQHF.

This clonotype was recorded many times. The chain's CDR3 is CASSLATANTGELFF. CDR3 DNA: TGTGCCAGCAGTTTAGCAACTGCTAACACCGGGGAGCTGTTTTTT. This chain links TRBV12-3 or TRBV12-4 with TRBJ2-2, with D unresolved. The CDR3 has 15 amino acids. The V and J ends lost 0 bases and 2 bases respectively, with 7 bases between them.

The gene calls are TRBV10-3 and TRBJ2-6; perhaps TRBD1 as D (6 bases). This CDR3 has 15 amino acids. The V end lost 5 bases, the J end lost 1 base, and 9 bases lay between the germline ends. CDR1 is ENHRY, CDR2 SYGVKD, per germline. The CDR3 coding sequence is TGTGCCATCAGTCGGCAGGGGTCTGGGGCCAACGTCCTGACTTTC. It yields the protein CAISRQGSGANVLTF.